The clone carrying this TCR beta chain has only one observation. The antigen is not known. Each subset's genomic DNA was split evenly across several immunoSEQ plates. Profiled with immunoSEQ multiplex PCR; TCRdb holds only in-frame clones, not every one. The sample records approximately 2,000,000 clones, less than 95% being singletons. The sample originates from a study of shared clonotypes between healthy human individuals. Overall study results and limits: Shared clonotypes: approximately 5.3% naive CD4, under 4% naive CD8, roughly 2.4% memory CD4, under 0.5% memory CD8.

The material sequenced was naive CD4+ T cells from PBMCs. Subset reported: CD45RA+ positively selected. This TCR derives from a man aged 18 to 35 in good health. Some clones in this sample may be carry-over from other donors' samples.

CDR3 nucleotide sequence: TGCGCCAGTAGGGACAGGGGAGCCGGGGAGCTGTTTTTT. Encoded protein: CASRDRGAGELFF. V is TRBV5-1 and J is TRBJ2-2; 10 positions agree with TRBD1. The CDR3 runs 13 residues. Losses at the gene ends were 8 bases for V and 6 bases for J; bases not matched to a gene: 4. CDR1 and CDR2 from the germline V gene are SGHRS and YFSETQ.